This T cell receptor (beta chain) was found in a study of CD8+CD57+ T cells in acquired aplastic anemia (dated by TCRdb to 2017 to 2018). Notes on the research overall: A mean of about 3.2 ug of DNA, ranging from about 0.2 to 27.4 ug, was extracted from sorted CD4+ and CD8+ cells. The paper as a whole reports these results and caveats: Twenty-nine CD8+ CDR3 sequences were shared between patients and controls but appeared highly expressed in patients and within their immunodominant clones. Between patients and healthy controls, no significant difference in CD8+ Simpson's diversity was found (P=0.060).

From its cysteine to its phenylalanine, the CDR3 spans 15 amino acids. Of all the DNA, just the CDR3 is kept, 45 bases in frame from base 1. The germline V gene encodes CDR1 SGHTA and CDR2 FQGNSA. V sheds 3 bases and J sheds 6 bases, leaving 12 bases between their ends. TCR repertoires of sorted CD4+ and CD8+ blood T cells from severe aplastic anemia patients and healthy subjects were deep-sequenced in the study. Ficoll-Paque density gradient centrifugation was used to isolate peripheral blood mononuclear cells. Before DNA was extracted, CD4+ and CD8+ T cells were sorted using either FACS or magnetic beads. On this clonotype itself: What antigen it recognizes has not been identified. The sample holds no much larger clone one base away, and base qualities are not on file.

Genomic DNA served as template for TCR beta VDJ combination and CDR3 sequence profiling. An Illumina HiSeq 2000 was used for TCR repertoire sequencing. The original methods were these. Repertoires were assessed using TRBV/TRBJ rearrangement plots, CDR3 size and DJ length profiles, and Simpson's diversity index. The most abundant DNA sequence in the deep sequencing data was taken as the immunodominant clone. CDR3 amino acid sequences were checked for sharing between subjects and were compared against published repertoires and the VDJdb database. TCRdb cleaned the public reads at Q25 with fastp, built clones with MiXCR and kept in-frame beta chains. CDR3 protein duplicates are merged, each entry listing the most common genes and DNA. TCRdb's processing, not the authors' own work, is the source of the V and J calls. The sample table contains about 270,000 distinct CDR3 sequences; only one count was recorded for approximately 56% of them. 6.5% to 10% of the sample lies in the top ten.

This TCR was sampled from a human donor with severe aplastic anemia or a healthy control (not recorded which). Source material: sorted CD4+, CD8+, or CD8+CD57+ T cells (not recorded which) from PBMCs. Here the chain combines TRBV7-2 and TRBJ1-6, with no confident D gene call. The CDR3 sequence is CASSLMQEFNSPLHF. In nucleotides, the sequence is TGTGCCAGCAGCTTGATGCAGGAGTTTAATTCACCCCTCCACTTT.